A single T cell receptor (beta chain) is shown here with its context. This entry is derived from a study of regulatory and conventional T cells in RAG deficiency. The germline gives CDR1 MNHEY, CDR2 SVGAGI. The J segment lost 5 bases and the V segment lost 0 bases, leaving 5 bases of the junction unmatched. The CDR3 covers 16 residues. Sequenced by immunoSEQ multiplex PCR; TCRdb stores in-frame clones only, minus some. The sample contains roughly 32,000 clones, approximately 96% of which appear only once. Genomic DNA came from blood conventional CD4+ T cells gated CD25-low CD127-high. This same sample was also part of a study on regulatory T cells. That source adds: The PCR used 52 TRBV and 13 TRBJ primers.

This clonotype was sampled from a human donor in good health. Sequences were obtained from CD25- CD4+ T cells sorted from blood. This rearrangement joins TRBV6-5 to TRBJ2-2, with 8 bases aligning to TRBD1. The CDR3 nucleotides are TGTGCCAGCAGTTACTCTGGACAGGGAAGAACCGGGGAGCTGTTTTTT. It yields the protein CASSYSGQGRTGELFF.